Listed below are T cell receptor beta chains from one sample, sequenced in a study of OX40 agonist ivuxolimab in advanced cancers. Profiling relied on immunoSEQ multiplex PCR, and the TCRdb table lists in-frame clones only, not all of them. The sample shows 83,000 or so clones, roughly 80% of them seen only once. The sample here was CD4+ or CD8+ T cells sorted from blood, taken in a trial of the OX40 agonist ivuxolimab. These receptors came from an adult with an advanced solid tumor such as melanoma, head and neck, liver or kidney cancer. Each CDR3 is given with its conserved first and last residue. The order of the fields is V gene, J gene, D gene, clone size, CDR3 protein, CDR3 DNA. D genes are given only for firm matches. A clone size is listed for some rows: how often the clone was seen (once, few, many), or a class if it is expanded.

V: TRBV28
J: TRBJ2-7
D: NA
size: NA
CDR3: CASSYPTTEQYF
DNA: TGTGCCAGCAGTTATCCTACTACCGAGCAGTACTTC

V: TRBV7-9
J: TRBJ1-4
D: NA
size: NA
CDR3: CASSTNRVEGATNEKLFF
DNA: TGTGCCAGCAGCACCAACAGGGTTGAAGGGGCAACTAATGAAAAACTGTTTTTT

V: TRBV2
J: TRBJ1-1
D: TRBD1
size: NA
CDR3: CASGRQGNTEAFF
DNA: TGTGCCAGCGGACGACAGGGGAACACTGAAGCTTTCTTT

V: TRBV13
J: TRBJ2-1
D: TRBD2
size: NA
CDR3: CASAFSSGTYNEQFF
DNA: TGTGCCAGCGCCTTCTCTAGCGGGACCTACAATGAGCAGTTCTTC

V: TRBV7-8
J: TRBJ2-7
D: NA
size: NA
CDR3: CASSPGGSYEQYF
DNA: TGTGCCAGCAGCCCCGGGGGCTCCTACGAGCAGTACTTC

V: TRBV27
J: TRBJ2-5
D: TRBD2
size: NA
CDR3: CASSPAPGLPEETQYF
DNA: TGTGCCAGCAGTCCCGCCCCGGGACTACCAGAAGAGACCCAGTACTTC

V: TRBV2
J: TRBJ1-5
D: NA
size: NA
CDR3: CASSVGLSNQPQHF
DNA: TGTGCCAGCAGTGTCGGCCTTAGCAATCAGCCCCAGCATTTT

V: TRBV5-1
J: TRBJ2-7
D: NA
size: NA
CDR3: CASSLGVSYEQYF
DNA: TGCGCCAGCAGCTTGGGGGTCTCCTACGAGCAGTACTTC

V: TRBV6-7
J: TRBJ1-5
D: NA
size: NA
CDR3: CASSILNQPQHF
DNA: TGTGCCAGCTCGATACTGAATCAGCCCCAGCATTTT

V: TRBV7-9
J: TRBJ1-2
D: NA
size: NA
CDR3: CASSFGGRNYGYTF
DNA: TGTGCCAGCAGCTTTGGGGGCCGAAACTATGGCTACACCTTC

V: TRBV19
J: TRBJ2-2
D: NA
size: NA
CDR3: CASRGVVTGELFF
DNA: TGTGCCAGTAGAGGAGTGGTGACCGGGGAGCTGTTTTTT

V: TRBV15
J: TRBJ1-4
D: NA
size: NA
CDR3: CATSRTAANEKLFF
DNA: TGTGCCACCAGCAGGACAGCCGCGAATGAAAAACTGTTTTTT

V: TRBV11-2
J: TRBJ2-5
D: NA
size: NA
CDR3: CASRRGWTQYF
DNA: TGTGCCAGCAGGCGTGGGTGGACCCAGTACTTC

V: TRBV19
J: TRBJ2-1
D: TRBD2
size: few
CDR3: CAVTSGTTTYNEQFF
DNA: TGTGCCGTTACTAGCGGAACTACTACCTACAATGAGCAGTTCTTC

V: TRBV9
J: TRBJ1-1
D: NA
size: NA
CDR3: CASSYSMNTEAFF
DNA: TGTGCCAGCAGCTATTCAATGAACACTGAAGCTTTCTTT

V: TRBV5-1
J: TRBJ2-3
D: NA
size: NA
CDR3: CASSLVGKDTQYF
DNA: TGCGCCAGCAGCTTGGTCGGGAAAGATACGCAGTATTTT

V: TRBV6-5
J: TRBJ1-2
D: NA
size: few
CDR3: CASSYRRGYGYTF
DNA: TGTGCCAGCAGTTATCGTCGCGGGTATGGCTACACCTTC

V: TRBV7-9
J: TRBJ1-2
D: NA
size: once
CDR3: CASSLYLTLGSNYGYTF
DNA: TGTGCCAGCAGCTTATATCTTACTTTAGGGTCTAACTATGGCTACACCTTC

V: TRBV6-6
J: TRBJ1-2
D: NA
size: NA
CDR3: CASSYSSGVIGYTF
DNA: TGTGCCAGCAGTTACTCGAGCGGGGTTATTGGCTACACCTTC

V: TRBV30
J: TRBJ1-2
D: NA
size: few
CDR3: CAWSQHLTYGYTF
DNA: TGTGCCTGGAGTCAACATTTAACTTATGGCTACACCTTC

V: TRBV6-5
J: TRBJ1-6
D: NA
size: once
CDR3: CASSYSVARDSPLHF
DNA: TGTGCCAGCAGTTACTCGGTCGCTCGGGATTCACCCCTCCACTTT

V: TRBV6-5
J: TRBJ2-5
D: NA
size: few
CDR3: CASRRGGLETQYF
DNA: TGTGCCAGCAGAAGAGGGGGTTTAGAGACCCAGTACTTC

V: TRBV7-9
J: TRBJ2-3
D: TRBD1
size: NA
CDR3: CASSFRGQIDTQYF
DNA: TGTGCCAGCAGCTTCAGGGGGCAGATAGATACGCAGTATTTT

V: TRBV6-5
J: TRBJ2-2
D: TRBD2
size: NA
CDR3: CASREGTGELFF
DNA: TGTGCCTCCAGGGAGGGCACCGGGGAGCTGTTTTTT

V: TRBV6-1
J: TRBJ1-2
D: NA
size: NA
CDR3: CASSEGLHYGYTF
DNA: TGTGCCAGCAGTGAGGGACTGCACTATGGCTACACCTTC

V: TRBV5-1
J: TRBJ2-1
D: TRBD2
size: NA
CDR3: CASSSSSGGTSYNEQFF
DNA: TGCGCCAGCAGCTCGTCTAGCGGGGGGACCTCCTACAATGAGCAGTTCTTC

V: TRBV11-3
J: TRBJ2-1
D: NA
size: few
CDR3: CASRSGVHQFF
DNA: TGTGCCAGCAGATCAGGGGTTCATCAGTTCTTC

V: TRBV5-4
J: TRBJ1-2
D: NA
size: NA
CDR3: CASSPQGTTSNYGYTF
DNA: TGTGCCAGCAGCCCACAGGGTACCACTTCCAACTATGGCTACACCTTC

V: TRBV7-9
J: TRBJ2-1
D: TRBD2
size: once
CDR3: CASSLGWAGVGDEQFF
DNA: TGTGCCAGCAGCTTGGGTTGGGCGGGAGTGGGCGATGAGCAGTTCTTC

V: TRBV7-3
J: TRBJ2-6
D: NA
size: NA
CDR3: CASSSPGGANVLTF
DNA: TGTGCCAGCAGCTCGCCCGGGGGGGCCAACGTCCTGACTTTC

V: TRBV7-2
J: TRBJ1-5
D: NA
size: NA
CDR3: CASSFKSDGVGNQPQHF
DNA: TGTGCCAGCAGCTTTAAATCGGATGGGGTAGGTAATCAGCCCCAGCATTTT

V: TRBV5-5
J: TRBJ2-1
D: NA
size: NA
CDR3: CASSLRETDYSNEQFF
DNA: TGTGCCAGCAGCTTGAGGGAGACGGATTACTCCAATGAGCAGTTCTTC

V: TRBV9
J: TRBJ1-6
D: NA
size: NA
CDR3: CASSVGGSSDDSPLHF
DNA: TGTGCCAGCAGCGTAGGGGGCAGCTCGGATGATTCACCCCTCCACTTT

V: TRBV5-1
J: TRBJ1-6
D: NA
size: NA
CDR3: CASSSQGGRNSPLHF
DNA: TGCGCCAGCAGCTCACAGGGCGGTCGTAATTCACCCCTCCACTTT

V: TRBV18
J: TRBJ1-1
D: TRBD1
size: NA
CDR3: CASSSTGTGGAVTEAFF
DNA: TGTGCCAGCTCATCAACCGGGACAGGGGGCGCGGTCACTGAAGCTTTCTTT

V: TRBV9
J: TRBJ1-4
D: TRBD1
size: NA
CDR3: CASSVEGAMDEKLFF
DNA: TGTGCCAGCAGCGTAGAGGGGGCGATGGATGAAAAACTGTTTTTT

V: TRBV7-2
J: TRBJ1-4
D: NA
size: NA
CDR3: CASSTYNEKLFF
DNA: TGTGCCAGCAGCACATATAATGAAAAACTGTTTTTT

V: TRBV2
J: TRBJ2-3
D: NA
size: NA
CDR3: CASRWTSTDTQYF
DNA: TGTGCCAGCCGGTGGACTAGCACAGATACGCAGTATTTT

V: TRBV2
J: TRBJ1-1
D: NA
size: NA
CDR3: CASRRRGTTEAFF
DNA: TGTGCCAGCAGACGAAGGGGGACGACTGAAGCTTTCTTT

V: TRBV10-3
J: TRBJ1-5
D: NA
size: few
CDR3: CAISGTSEGDQPQHF
DNA: TGTGCCATCAGTGGGACTTCCGAGGGGGATCAGCCCCAGCATTTT

V: TRBV15
J: TRBJ2-2
D: NA
size: NA
CDR3: CATSRPGGIGELFF
DNA: TGTGCCACCAGCAGGCCCGGGGGAATCGGGGAGCTGTTTTTT

V: TRBV11-3
J: TRBJ2-3
D: TRBD2
size: NA
CDR3: CASSLGAGGGTDTQYF
DNA: TGTGCCAGCAGCTTAGGAGCGGGGGGGGGCACAGATACGCAGTATTTT

V: TRBV13
J: TRBJ1-1
D: TRBD1
size: NA
CDR3: CASSLGTGTNTEAFF
DNA: TGTGCCAGCAGCTTGGGGACAGGAACCAACACTGAAGCTTTCTTT

V: TRBV30
J: TRBJ1-4
D: NA
size: NA
CDR3: CAWSVAVGKLFF
DNA: TGTGCCTGGAGTGTAGCAGTAGGAAAACTGTTTTTT

V: TRBV9
J: TRBJ2-5
D: TRBD2
size: NA
CDR3: CASSRGLAGLETQYF
DNA: TGTGCCAGCAGCAGGGGACTAGCGGGATTAGAGACCCAGTACTTC

V: TRBV7-8
J: TRBJ1-1
D: TRBD1
size: NA
CDR3: CASSLRDRGVNTEAFF
DNA: TGTGCCAGCAGCTTACGGGACAGGGGTGTGAACACTGAAGCTTTCTTT

V: TRBV5-4
J: TRBJ2-7
D: NA
size: NA
CDR3: CASSTGTGQIFREQYF
DNA: TGTGCCAGCAGCACAGGGACGGGCCAAATCTTTCGAGAGCAGTACTTC

V: TRBV7-8
J: TRBJ2-1
D: TRBD2
size: NA
CDR3: CASSATGLAGVGVGYNEQFF
DNA: TGTGCCAGCAGCGCGACTGGACTAGCGGGAGTGGGGGTGGGTTACAATGAGCAGTTCTTC

V: TRBV7-2
J: TRBJ1-5
D: NA
size: few
CDR3: CASSFSNQPQHF
DNA: TGTGCCAGCAGCTTCTCCAATCAGCCCCAGCATTTT